A selection of T cell receptor beta chains follows, all from one sample in a study of Graves' ophthalmopathy and Graves' hyperthyroidism. TCRdb re-analysed the multiplex PCR reads in MiXCR, keeping a single row per CDR3 protein. There are roughly 500,000 distinct CDR3 sequences in the sample; under 15% occur only once, and approximately 9.8% lies in the top ten. The sequencing input was blood. Receptors were obtained from a woman aged 25 to 39 with Graves' ophthalmopathy. Each CDR3 is given with its conserved first and last residue. The D gene is left open where the match is weak. Rows may omit the clone size; those that give it use once, few, many or a size class.

TRBJ1-6 | TRBV28 | 14 | many | TRBD1 | TGTGCCAGCAGGCTGACAGGGGGTAATTCACCCCTCCACTTT | CASRLTGGNSPLHF
TRBJ1-2 | TRBV4-1 | 14 | - | TRBD1 | TGCGCCAGCAGGCGTCCAGGGGGAGACTATGGCTACACCTTC | CASRRPGGDYGYTF
TRBJ1-1 | TRBV28 | 13 | many | - | TGTGCCAGCAGTTTTCAATGGGGCCCTGAAGCTTTCTTT | CASSFQWGPEAFF
TRBJ1-5 | TRBV20-1 | 12 | many | - | TGCAGTGCTGCCGGGGGGTATCAGCCCCAGCATTTT | CSAAGGYQPQHF
TRBJ1-5 | TRBV11-1 | 13 | many | - | TGTGCCAGCAGCTTATTCGGGGGTGAGCCCCAGCATTTT | CASSLFGGEPQHF
TRBJ2-4 | TRBV20-1 | 14 | many | - | TGCAGTGCTACAGAGAGGGCGGGCGGGGCTATTCAGTACTTC | CSATERAGGAIQYF
TRBJ2-7 | TRBV19 | 15 | - | TRBD1 | TGTGCCAGTAGTACAGGGGCAGGGGGATTCTACGAGCAGTACTTC | CASSTGAGGFYEQYF
TRBJ2-4 | TRBV3-1 | 17 | few | TRBD2 | TGTGCCAGCAGCCAAGAACGACTAGCGGGGGCTTTAAACATTCAGTACTTC | CASSQERLAGALNIQYF
TRBJ2-5 | TRBV24-1 | 14 | - | TRBD2 | TGTGCCACCAGTGATTTGCTCGGGGGGGAGACCCAGTACTTC | CATSDLLGGETQYF
TRBJ2-5 | TRBV7-2 | 16 | many | - | TGTGCCAGCAGCGAATGGACACTGCCTGGTTCAGAGACCCAGTACTTC | CASSEWTLPGSETQYF
TRBJ2-6 | TRBV10-3 | 17 | many | TRBD1 | TGTGCCATCAGGGGGACAGGGGGCGATTGGGGGGCCAACGTCCTGACTTTC | CAIRGTGGDWGANVLTF
TRBJ1-1 | TRBV29-1 | 14 | many | TRBD1 | TGCAGCGTTGAGGGGGGACAGGGGGAGACTGAAGCTTTCTTT | CSVEGGQGETEAFF
TRBJ1-2 | TRBV30 | 14 | - | - | TGTGCCTGGAGTGTTACAGGTGGGGCCTATGGCTACACCTTC | CAWSVTGGAYGYTF
TRBJ2-7 | TRBV6-1 | 11 | many | - | TGTGCCAGCAGCGACAGGAGCGAGCAGTACTTC | CASSDRSEQYF
TRBJ2-7 | TRBV27 | 13 | many | - | TGTGCCAGCACCGGACTCCCCTCCTACGAGCAGTACTTC | CASTGLPSYEQYF
TRBJ1-5 | TRBV6-1 | 14 | - | TRBD1 | TGTGCCAGCAGTGCGACAGGGTTTAGTCAGCCCCAGCATTTT | CASSATGFSQPQHF
TRBJ2-1 | TRBV6-1 | 15 | - | - | TGTGCCAGCAATGAAACGGCAGGAGGCTACAATGAGCAGTTCTTC | CASNETAGGYNEQFF
TRBJ2-3 | TRBV25-1 | 16 | many | - | TGTGCCAGCAGTGAATATAAAGCGGTCTCCCCAGATACGCAGTATTTT | CASSEYKAVSPDTQYF
TRBJ1-5 | TRBV27 | 15 | many | TRBD1 | TGTGCCAGCAGCAGGACAGGGGGCGGGAATCAGCCCCAGCATTTT | CASSRTGGGNQPQHF
TRBJ1-5 | TRBV12-3/TRBV12-4 | 14 | many | - | TGTGCCAGCAGTCTGAGACAGACCAATCAGCCCCAGCATTTT | CASSLRQTNQPQHF
TRBJ2-4 | TRBV19 | 14 | - | TRBD1 | TGTGCCAGTAATGCCAGGGGGGCCAAAAACATTCAGTACTTC | CASNARGAKNIQYF
TRBJ1-1 | TRBV24-1 | 15 | many | - | TGTGCCACCAGTGACCTAAGTCTTGAGTTTTTCGAAGCTTTCTTT | CATSDLSLEFFEAFF
TRBJ1-2 | TRBV6-1 | 16 | many | TRBD1 | TGTGCCAGCAGTAAACAGGGGGGGAGAGCTAACTATGGCTACACCTTC | CASSKQGGRANYGYTF
TRBJ2-7 | TRBV2 | 12 | many | - | TGTGCCAGCGGGTGGGGACCCTACGAGCAGTACTTC | CASGWGPYEQYF
TRBJ2-6 | TRBV28 | 16 | many | - | TGTGCCAGCAGCTCACAGGGCCGCTCTGGGGCCAACGTCCTGACTTTC | CASSSQGRSGANVLTF
TRBJ2-5 | TRBV19 | 15 | once | - | TGTGCCAGTAGTATTTCGTCAGGGTGGGGAGAGACCCAGTACTTC | CASSISSGWGETQYF
TRBJ1-2 | TRBV28 | 13 | - | - | TGTGCCGTCTCGTTGGGGGTCTCATATGGCTACACCTTC | CAVSLGVSYGYTF
TRBJ2-5 | TRBV9 | 15 | - | - | TGTGCCAGCAGCGTAGCCCCGGCAGGTCAAGAGACCCAGTACTTC | CASSVAPAGQETQYF
TRBJ1-1 | TRBV28 | 14 | many | - | TGTGCCAGCAGTCTCCCTCATCTGAACACTGAAGCTTTCTTT | CASSLPHLNTEAFF
TRBJ1-6 | TRBV19 | 14 | many | - | TGTGCCAGTAGTATGCAGGGGTCGGGGTCACCCCTCCACTTT | CASSMQGSGSPLHF
TRBJ2-7 | TRBV28 | 17 | many | TRBD2 | TGTGCCAGCAGTTATAGATGGACTAGCGGGAGTTTAGGCGAGCAGTACTTC | CASSYRWTSGSLGEQYF
TRBJ1-2 | TRBV5-1 | 14 | many | TRBD1 | TGCGCCAGCAGCACCGGGGACAGGAAGGATGGCTACACCTTC | CASSTGDRKDGYTF
TRBJ2-7 | TRBV6-5 | 14 | many | TRBD1 | TGTGCCAGCAGTTACGCCGGGACAGGGGGCGAGCAGTACTTC | CASSYAGTGGEQYF
TRBJ1-3 | TRBV7-9 | 14 | many | - | TGTGCCAGCAGCCCAATTTCCGCTGGAAACACCATATATTTT | CASSPISAGNTIYF
TRBJ2-5 | TRBV11-2 | 15 | many | - | TGTGCCAGCAGCACCCGCCCCATACCACAAGAGACCCAGTACTTC | CASSTRPIPQETQYF
TRBJ1-2 | TRBV6-4 | 14 | many | - | TGTGCCAGCAGTGACCCGGGTCTTAACTATGGCTACACCTTC | CASSDPGLNYGYTF
TRBJ2-7 | TRBV2 | 12 | many | TRBD1 | TGTGCCGGAACCGGGACAGGGGACGAGCAGTACTTC | CAGTGTGDEQYF
TRBJ2-5 | TRBV27 | 14 | many | TRBD1 | TGTGCCAGCAAGCGGGACAGGGGACAAGAGACCCAGTACTTC | CASKRDRGQETQYF
TRBJ2-5 | TRBV4-1 | 15 | few | - | TGCGCCAGCAGCCAATCAGGGGGGGCGCGAGAGACCCAGTACTTC | CASSQSGGARETQYF
TRBJ1-3 | TRBV30 | 15 | many | - | TGTGCCTGGAGCAAAAGAGGGGTCAGCGGAAACACCATATATTTT | CAWSKRGVSGNTIYF